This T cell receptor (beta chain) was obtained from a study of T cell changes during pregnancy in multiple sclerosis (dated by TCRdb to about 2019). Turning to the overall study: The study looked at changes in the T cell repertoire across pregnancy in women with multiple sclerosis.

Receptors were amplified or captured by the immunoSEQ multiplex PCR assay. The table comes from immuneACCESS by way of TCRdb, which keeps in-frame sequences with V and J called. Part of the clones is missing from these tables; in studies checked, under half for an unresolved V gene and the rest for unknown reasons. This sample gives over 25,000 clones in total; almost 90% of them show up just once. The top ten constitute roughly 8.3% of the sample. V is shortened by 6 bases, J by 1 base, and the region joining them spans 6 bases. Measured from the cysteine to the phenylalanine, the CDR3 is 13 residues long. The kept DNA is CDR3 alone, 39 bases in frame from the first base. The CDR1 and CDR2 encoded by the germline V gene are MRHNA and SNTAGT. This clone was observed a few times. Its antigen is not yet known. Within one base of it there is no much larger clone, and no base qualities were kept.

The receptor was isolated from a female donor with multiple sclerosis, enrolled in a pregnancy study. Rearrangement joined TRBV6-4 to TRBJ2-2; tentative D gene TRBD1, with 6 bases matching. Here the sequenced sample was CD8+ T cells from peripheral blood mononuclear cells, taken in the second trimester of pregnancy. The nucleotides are TGTGCCAGCAGACAGGGGAACACCGGGGAGCTGTTTTTT. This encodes CASRQGNTGELFF.